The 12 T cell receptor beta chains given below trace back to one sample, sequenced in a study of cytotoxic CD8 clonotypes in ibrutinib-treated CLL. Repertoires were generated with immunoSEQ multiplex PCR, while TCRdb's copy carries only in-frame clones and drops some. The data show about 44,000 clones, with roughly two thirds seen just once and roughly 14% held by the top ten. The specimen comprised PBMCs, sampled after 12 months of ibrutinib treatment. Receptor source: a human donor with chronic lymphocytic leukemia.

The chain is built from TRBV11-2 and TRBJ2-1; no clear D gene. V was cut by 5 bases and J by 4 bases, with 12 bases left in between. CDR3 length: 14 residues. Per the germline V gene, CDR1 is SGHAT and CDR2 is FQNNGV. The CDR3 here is CASSAMGSYNEQFF. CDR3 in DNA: TGTGCCAGCAGCGCCATGGGGTCATACAATGAGCAGTTCTTC. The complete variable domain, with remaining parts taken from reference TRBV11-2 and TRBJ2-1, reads EAGVAQSPRYKIIEKRQSVAFWCNPISGHATLYWYQQILGQGPKLLIQFQNNGVVDDSQLPKDRFSAERLKGVDSTLKIQPAKLEDSAVYLCASSAMGSYNEQFFGPGTRLTVL.

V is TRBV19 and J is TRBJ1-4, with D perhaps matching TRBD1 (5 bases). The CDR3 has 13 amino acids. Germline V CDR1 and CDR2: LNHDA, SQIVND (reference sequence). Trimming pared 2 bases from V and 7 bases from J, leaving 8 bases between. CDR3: CASSIQGVEKLFF. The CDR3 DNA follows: TGTGCCAGTAGTATACAGGGCGTTGAAAAACTGTTTTTT.

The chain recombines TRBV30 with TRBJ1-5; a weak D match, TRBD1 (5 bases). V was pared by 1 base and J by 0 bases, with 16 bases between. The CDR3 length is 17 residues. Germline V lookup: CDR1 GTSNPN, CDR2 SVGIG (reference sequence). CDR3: CAWSAPRGDDSNQPQHF. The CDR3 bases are TGTGCCTGGAGTGCCCCGAGGGGTGACGATAGCAATCAGCCCCAGCATTTT.

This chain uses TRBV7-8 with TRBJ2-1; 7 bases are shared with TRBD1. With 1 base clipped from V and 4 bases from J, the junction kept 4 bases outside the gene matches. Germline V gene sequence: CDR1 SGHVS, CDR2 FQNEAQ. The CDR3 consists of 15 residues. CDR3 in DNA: TGTGCCAGCAGCTTAGGGGCAGGGGGATACAATGAGCAGTTCTTC. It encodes CASSLGAGGYNEQFF.

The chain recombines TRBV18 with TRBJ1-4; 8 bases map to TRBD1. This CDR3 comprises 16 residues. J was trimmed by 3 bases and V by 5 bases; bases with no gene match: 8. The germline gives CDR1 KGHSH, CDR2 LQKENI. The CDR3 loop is CASSANQGAANEKLFF. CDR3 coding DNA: TGTGCCAGCTCAGCCAACCAGGGGGCGGCTAATGAAAAACTGTTTTTT. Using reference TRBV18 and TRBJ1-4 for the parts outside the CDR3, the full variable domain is NAGVMQNPRHLVRRRGQEARLRCSPMKGHSHVYWYRQLPEEGLKFMVYLQKENIIDESGMPKERFSAEFPKEGPSILRIQQVVRGDSAAYFCASSANQGAANEKLFFGSGTQLSVL.

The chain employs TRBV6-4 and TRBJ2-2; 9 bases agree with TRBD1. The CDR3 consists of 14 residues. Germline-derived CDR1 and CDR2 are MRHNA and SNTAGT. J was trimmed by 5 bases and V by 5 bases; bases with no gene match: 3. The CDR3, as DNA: TGTGCCAGCAGTAGAGGACAGGGGACCGGGGAGCTGTTTTTT. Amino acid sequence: CASSRGQGTGELFF.

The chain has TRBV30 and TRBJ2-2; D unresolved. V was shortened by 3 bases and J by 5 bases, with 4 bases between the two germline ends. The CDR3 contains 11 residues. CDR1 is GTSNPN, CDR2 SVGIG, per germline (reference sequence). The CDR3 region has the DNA TGTGCCTGGAGAGAGACCGGGGAGCTGTTTTTT. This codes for CAWRETGELFF.

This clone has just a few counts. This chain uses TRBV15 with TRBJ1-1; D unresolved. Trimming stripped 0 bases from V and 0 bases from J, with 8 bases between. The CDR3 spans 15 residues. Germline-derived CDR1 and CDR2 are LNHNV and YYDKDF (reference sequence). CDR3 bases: TGTGCCACCAGCAGAGACCAGGCTATGAACACTGAAGCTTTCTTT. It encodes CATSRDQAMNTEAFF.

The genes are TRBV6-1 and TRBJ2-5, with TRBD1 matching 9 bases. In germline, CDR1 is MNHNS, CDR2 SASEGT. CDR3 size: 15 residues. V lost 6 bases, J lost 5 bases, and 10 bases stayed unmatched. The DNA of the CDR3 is TGTGCCAGCAGCCCCGGACAGGGGTCGGGGGAGACCCAGTACTTC. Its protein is CASSPGQGSGETQYF.

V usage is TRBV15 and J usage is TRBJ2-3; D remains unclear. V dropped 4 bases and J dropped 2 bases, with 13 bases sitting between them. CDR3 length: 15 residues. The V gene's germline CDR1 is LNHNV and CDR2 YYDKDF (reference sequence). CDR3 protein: CATSNRRVPTDTQYF. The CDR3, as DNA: TGTGCCACCAGCAACCGGCGAGTCCCCACAGATACGCAGTATTTT.

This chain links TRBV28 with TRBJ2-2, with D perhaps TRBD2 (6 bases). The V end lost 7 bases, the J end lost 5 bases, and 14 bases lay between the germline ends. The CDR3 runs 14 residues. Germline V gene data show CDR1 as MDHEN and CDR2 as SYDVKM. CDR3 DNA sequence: TGTGCCAGCATAGGAGGGTTTAGGACCGGGGAGCTGTTTTTT. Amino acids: CASIGGFRTGELFF.

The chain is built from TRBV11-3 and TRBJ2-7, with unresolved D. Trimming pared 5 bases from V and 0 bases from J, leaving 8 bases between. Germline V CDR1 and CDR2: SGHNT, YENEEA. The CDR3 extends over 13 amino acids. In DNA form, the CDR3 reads TGTGCCAGCAGCCTGAGAGACTCCTACGAGCAGTACTTC. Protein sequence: CASSLRDSYEQYF.